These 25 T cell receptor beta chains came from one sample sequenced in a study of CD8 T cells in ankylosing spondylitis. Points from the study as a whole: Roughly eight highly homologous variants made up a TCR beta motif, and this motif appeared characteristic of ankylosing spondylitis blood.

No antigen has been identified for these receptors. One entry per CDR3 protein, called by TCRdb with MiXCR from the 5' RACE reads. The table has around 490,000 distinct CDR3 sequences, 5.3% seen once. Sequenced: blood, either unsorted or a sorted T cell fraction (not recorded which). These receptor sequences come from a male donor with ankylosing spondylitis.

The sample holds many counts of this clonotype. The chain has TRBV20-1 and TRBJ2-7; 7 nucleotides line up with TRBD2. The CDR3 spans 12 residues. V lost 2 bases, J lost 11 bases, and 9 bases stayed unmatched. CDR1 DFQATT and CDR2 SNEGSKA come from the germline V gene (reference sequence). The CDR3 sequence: CSARHPGGREYF. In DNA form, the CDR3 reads TGCAGTGCTAGACATCCGGGAGGCCGCGAGTACTTC.

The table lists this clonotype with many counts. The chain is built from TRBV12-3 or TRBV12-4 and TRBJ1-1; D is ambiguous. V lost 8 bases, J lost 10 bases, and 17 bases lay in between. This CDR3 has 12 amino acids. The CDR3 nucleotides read TGTGCCAGCGGTAGGGCACAGACCCGAGCTTTCTTT. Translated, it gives CASGRAQTRAFF.

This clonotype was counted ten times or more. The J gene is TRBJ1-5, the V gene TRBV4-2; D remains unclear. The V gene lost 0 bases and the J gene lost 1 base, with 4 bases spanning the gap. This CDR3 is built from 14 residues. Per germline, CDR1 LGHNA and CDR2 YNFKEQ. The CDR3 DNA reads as TGTGCCAGCAGCCAAGATAGGAGCAATCAGCCCCAGCATTTT. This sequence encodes CASSQDRSNQPQHF.

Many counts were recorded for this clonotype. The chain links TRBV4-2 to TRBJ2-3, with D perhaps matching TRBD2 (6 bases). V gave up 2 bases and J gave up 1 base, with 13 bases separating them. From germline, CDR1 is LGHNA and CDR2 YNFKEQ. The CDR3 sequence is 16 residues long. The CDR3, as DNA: TGTGCCAGCAGCCAATGGAGGGAGACTCGCACAGATACGCAGTATTTT. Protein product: CASSQWRETRTDTQYF.

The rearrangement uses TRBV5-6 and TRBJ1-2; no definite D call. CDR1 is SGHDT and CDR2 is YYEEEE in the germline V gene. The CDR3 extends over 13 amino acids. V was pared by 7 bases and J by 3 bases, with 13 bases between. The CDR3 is CASGHGIDYGYTF. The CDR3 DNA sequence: TGTGCCAGCGGCCATGGGATAGACTATGGCTACACCTTC.

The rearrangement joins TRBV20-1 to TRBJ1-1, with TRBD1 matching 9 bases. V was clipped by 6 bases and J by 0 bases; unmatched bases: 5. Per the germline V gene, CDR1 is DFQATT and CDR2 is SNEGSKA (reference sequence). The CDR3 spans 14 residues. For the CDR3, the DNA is TGCAGTGCAGGGACAGGGACCATGAACACTGAAGCTTTCTTT. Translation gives CSAGTGTMNTEAFF.

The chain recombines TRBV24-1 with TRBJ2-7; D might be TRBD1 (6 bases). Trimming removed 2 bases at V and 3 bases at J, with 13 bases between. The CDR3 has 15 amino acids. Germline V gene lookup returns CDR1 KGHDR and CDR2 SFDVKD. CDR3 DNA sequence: TGTGCCACCAGTGATTCCGCACAGGGATACTACGAGCAGTACTTC. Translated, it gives CATSDSAQGYYEQYF.

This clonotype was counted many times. This CDR3 reads CASSLGTGAFEQYF. CDR3 in DNA: TGTGCCAGCAGCTTAGGGACAGGGGCGTTCGAGCAGTACTTC. The chain links TRBV7-6 to TRBJ2-7, with TRBD1 matching 9 bases. This CDR3 contains 14 residues. With V trimmed by 1 base and J by 6 bases, 4 bases remained unmatched. Germline lookup yields CDR1 SGHVS and CDR2 FNYEAQ.

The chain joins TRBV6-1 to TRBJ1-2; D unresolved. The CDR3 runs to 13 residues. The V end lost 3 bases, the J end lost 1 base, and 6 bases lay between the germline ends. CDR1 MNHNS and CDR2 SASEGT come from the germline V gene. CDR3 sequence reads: CASSERVNYGYTF. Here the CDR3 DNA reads TGTGCCAGCAGTGAGCGGGTTAACTATGGCTACACCTTC.

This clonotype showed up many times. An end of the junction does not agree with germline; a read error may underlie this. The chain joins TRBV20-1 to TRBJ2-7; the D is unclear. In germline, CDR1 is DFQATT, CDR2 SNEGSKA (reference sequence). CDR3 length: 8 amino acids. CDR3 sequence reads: CSANRADF. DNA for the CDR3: TGCAGTGCTAATAGGGCGGACTTC.

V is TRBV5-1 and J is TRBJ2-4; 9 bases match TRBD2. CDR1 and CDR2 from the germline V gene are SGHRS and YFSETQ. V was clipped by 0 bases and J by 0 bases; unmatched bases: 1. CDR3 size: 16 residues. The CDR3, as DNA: TGCGCCAGCAGCTTGGGACTAGCGGTAGCCAAAAACATTCAGTACTTC. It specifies CASSLGLAVAKNIQYF. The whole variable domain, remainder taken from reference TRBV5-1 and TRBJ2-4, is KAGVTQTPRYLIKTRGQQVTLSCSPISGHRSVSWYQQTPGQGLQFLFEYFSETQRNKGNFPGRFSGRQFSNSRSEMNVSTLELGDSALYLCASSLGLAVAKNIQYFGAGTRLSVL.

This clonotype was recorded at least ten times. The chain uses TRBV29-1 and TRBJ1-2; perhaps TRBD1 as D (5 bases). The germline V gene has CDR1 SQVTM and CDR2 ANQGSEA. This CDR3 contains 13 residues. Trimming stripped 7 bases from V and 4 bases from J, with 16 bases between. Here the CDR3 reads CSAHPGSPYGYTF. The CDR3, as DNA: TGCAGCGCTCACCCAGGGTCTCCCTATGGCTACACCTTC.

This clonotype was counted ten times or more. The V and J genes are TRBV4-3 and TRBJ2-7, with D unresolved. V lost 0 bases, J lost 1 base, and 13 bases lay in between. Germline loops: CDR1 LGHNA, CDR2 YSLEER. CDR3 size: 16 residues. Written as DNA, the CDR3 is TGCGCCAGCAGCCAAGATACGCCCACACTATCCTACGAGCAGTACTTC. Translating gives CASSQDTPTLSYEQYF.

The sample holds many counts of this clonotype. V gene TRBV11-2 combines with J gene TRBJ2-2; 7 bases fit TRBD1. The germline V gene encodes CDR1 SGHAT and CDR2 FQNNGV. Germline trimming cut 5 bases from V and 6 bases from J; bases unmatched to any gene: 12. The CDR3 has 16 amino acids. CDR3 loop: CASSPTGTLVSGELFF. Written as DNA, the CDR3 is TGTGCCAGCAGCCCGACAGGGACGTTAGTATCCGGGGAGCTGTTTTTT.

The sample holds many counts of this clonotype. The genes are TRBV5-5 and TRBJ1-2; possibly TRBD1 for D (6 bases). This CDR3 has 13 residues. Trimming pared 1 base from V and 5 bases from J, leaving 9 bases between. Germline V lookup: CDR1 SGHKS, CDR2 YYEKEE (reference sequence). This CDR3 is CASSLRQDYGYTF. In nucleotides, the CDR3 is TGTGCCAGCAGCTTGAGACAGGATTATGGCTACACCTTC. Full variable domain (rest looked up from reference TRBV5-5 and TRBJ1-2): DAGVTQSPTHLIKTRGQQVTLRCSPISGHKSVSWYQQVLGQGPQFIFQYYEKEERGRGNFPDRFSARQFPNYSSELNVNALLLGDSALYLCASSLRQDYGYTFGSGTRLTVV.

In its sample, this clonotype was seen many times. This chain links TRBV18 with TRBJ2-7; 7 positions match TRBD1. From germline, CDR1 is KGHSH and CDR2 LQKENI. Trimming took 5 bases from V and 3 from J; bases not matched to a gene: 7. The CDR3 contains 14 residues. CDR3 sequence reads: CASSIYGTDYEQYF. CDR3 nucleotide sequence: TGTGCCAGCTCAATCTATGGGACAGACTACGAGCAGTACTTC.

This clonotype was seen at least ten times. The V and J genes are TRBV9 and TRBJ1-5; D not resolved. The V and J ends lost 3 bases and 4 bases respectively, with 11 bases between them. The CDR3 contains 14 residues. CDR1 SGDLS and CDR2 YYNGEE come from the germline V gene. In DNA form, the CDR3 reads TGTGCCAGCAGCGCGAGAGGCAGAAATCAGCCCCAGCATTTT. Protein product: CASSARGRNQPQHF.

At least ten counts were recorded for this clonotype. The CDR3 protein is CASTYQLPGRIKYF. CDR3 sequence (DNA): TGTGCCAGCACCTACCAACTCCCCGGGAGAATTAAGTATTTT. The V and J genes are TRBV28 and TRBJ2-3; TRBD2 might be the D (6 bases). Trimming stripped 7 bases from V and 13 bases from J, with 24 bases between. Germline lookup yields CDR1 MDHEN and CDR2 SYDVKM. The CDR3 length is 14 residues.

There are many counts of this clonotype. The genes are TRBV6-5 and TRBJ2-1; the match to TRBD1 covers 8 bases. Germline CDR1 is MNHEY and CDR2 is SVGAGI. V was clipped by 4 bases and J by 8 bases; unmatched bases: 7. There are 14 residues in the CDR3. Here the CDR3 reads CASSFRDRSDEQFF. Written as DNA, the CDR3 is TGTGCCAGCAGTTTTAGGGACAGGAGTGATGAGCAGTTCTTC.

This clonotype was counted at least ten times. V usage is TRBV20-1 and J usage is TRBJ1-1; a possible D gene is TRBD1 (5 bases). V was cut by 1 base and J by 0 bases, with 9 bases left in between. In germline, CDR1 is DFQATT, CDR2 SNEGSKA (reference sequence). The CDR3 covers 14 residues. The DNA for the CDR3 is TGCAGTGCTAGAGTGGCGGGGGTGAACACTGAAGCTTTCTTT. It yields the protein CSARVAGVNTEAFF.

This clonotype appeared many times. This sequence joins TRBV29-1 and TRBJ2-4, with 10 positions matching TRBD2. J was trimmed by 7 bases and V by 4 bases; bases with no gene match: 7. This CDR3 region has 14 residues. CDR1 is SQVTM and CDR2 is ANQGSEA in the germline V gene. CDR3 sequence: CSVVKAGGSNIQYF. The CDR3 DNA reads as TGCAGCGTTGTTAAAGCGGGAGGGTCGAACATTCAGTACTTC. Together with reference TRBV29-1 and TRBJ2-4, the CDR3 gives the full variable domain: SAVISQKPSRDICQRGTSLTIQCQVDSQVTMMFWYRQQPGQSLTLIATANQGSEATYESGFVIDKFPISRPNLTFSTLTVSNMSPEDSSIYLCSVVKAGGSNIQYFGAGTRLSVL.

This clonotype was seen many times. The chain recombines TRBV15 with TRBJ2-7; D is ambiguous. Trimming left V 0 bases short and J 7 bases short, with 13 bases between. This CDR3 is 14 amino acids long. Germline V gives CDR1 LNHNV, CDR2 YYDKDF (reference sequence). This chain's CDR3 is CATSRDGRYGEQYF. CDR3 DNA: TGTGCCACCAGCAGAGATGGTAGGTACGGAGAGCAGTACTTC. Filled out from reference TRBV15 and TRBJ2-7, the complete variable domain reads DAMVIQNPRYQVTQFGKPVTLSCSQTLNHNVMYWYQQKSSQAPKLLFHYYDKDFNNEADTPDNFQSRRPNTSFCFLDIRSPGLGDTAMYLCATSRDGRYGEQYFGPGTRLTVT.

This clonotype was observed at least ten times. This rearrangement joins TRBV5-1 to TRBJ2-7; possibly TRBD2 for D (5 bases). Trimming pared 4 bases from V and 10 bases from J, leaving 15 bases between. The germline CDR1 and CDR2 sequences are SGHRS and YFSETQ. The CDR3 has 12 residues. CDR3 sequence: CASSRGSSPQYF. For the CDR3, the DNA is TGCGCCAGCAGCAGAGGGTCCTCCCCTCAGTACTTC.

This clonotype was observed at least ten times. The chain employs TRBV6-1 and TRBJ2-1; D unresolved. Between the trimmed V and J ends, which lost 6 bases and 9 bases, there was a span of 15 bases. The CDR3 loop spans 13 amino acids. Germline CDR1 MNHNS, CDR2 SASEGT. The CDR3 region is CASRITKGSEQFF. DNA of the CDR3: TGTGCCAGCAGGATTACCAAGGGTTCTGAGCAGTTCTTC.

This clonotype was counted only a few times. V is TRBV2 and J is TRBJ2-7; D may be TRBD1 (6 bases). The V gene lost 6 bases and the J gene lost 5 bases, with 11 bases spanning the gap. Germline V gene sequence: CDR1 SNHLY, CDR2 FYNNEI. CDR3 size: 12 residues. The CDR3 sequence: CASSGQTNEQYF. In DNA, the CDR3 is TGTGCCAGCAGCGGACAGACCAACGAGCAGTACTTC.